This is a list of T cell receptor beta chains from one sample in a study of spatial heterogeneity in lung cancer. TCRdb processed the 5' RACE reads anew with MiXCR; each CDR3 protein has one entry. The sample shows 110,000 or so distinct CDR3 sequences, 11% of them seen only once. This specimen was PBMCs, taken at follow-up. The receptors stem from a female donor with early-stage non-small cell lung cancer. Both conserved end residues are part of each CDR3. The order of the fields is clone size, V gene, J gene, D gene, CDR3 DNA, CDR3 protein. D genes are given only for firm matches. For some rows the clone size is stated as once, few or many, or as a class when expanded; others skip it.

clone size: .
V gene: TRBV7-9
J gene: TRBJ2-2
D gene: TRBD2
CDR3 DNA: TGTGCCAGCAGCCAAGGCGGGAGCAGGACCGGGGAGCTGTTTTTT
CDR3 protein: CASSQGGSRTGELFF

clone size: many
V gene: TRBV18
J gene: TRBJ1-6
D gene: .
CDR3 DNA: TGTGCCAGCACCCGACAGGCCGGGCCCCTCCACTTT
CDR3 protein: CASTRQAGPLHF

clone size: .
V gene: TRBV11-2
J gene: TRBJ1-1
D gene: .
CDR3 DNA: TGTGCCAGCAGATCGGTCACTGAAGCTTTCTTT
CDR3 protein: CASRSVTEAFF

clone size: .
V gene: TRBV29-1
J gene: TRBJ2-1
D gene: .
CDR3 DNA: TGCAGCGTTGAAGCCCCTTTGAATGAGCAGTTCTTC
CDR3 protein: CSVEAPLNEQFF

clone size: few
V gene: TRBV7-9
J gene: TRBJ1-2
D gene: .
CDR3 DNA: TGTGCCAGCAGCTTAGATACAGGCTATGGCTACACCTTC
CDR3 protein: CASSLDTGYGYTF

clone size: .
V gene: TRBV12-3/TRBV12-4
J gene: TRBJ1-3
D gene: .
CDR3 DNA: TGTGCCAGCAGTTTAGGAGTCTCCTTCTCTGGAAACACCATATATTTT
CDR3 protein: CASSLGVSFSGNTIYF

clone size: few
V gene: TRBV28
J gene: TRBJ2-3
D gene: .
CDR3 DNA: TGTGCCAGCACCCACTGGCAGGCACGCACAGATACGCAGTATTTT
CDR3 protein: CASTHWQARTDTQYF

clone size: few
V gene: TRBV2
J gene: TRBJ1-5
D gene: .
CDR3 DNA: TGTGCCAGCACTCGGTGGGGTAGCAATCAGCCCCAGCATTTT
CDR3 protein: CASTRWGSNQPQHF

clone size: few
V gene: TRBV29-1
J gene: TRBJ2-7
D gene: TRBD2
CDR3 DNA: TGCAGCGCCCAGGCGGGGGGTGCCTACGAGCAGTACTTC
CDR3 protein: CSAQAGGAYEQYF

clone size: few
V gene: TRBV19
J gene: TRBJ2-3
D gene: TRBD2
CDR3 DNA: TGTGCCAGTAGTATACAACTAGCGGGAGGTGTGGATACGCAGTATTTT
CDR3 protein: CASSIQLAGGVDTQYF

clone size: few
V gene: TRBV15
J gene: TRBJ2-1
D gene: TRBD2
CDR3 DNA: TGTGCCACCAGCGGTACTAGCGGGAGTTGGAATGAGCAGTTCTTC
CDR3 protein: CATSGTSGSWNEQFF

clone size: many
V gene: TRBV7-3
J gene: TRBJ2-3
D gene: .
CDR3 DNA: TGTGCCAGCAGCCCCACCCCTAGCGCCGGCACAGATACGCAGTATTTT
CDR3 protein: CASSPTPSAGTDTQYF

clone size: few
V gene: TRBV12-5
J gene: TRBJ2-5
D gene: TRBD2
CDR3 DNA: TGTGCTAGTGGTTTTGCAGCGACTAGCGGGAGAGAGACCCAGTACTTC
CDR3 protein: CASGFAATSGRETQYF

clone size: .
V gene: TRBV5-1
J gene: TRBJ2-1
D gene: .
CDR3 DNA: TGCGCCAGCAGCTTGGCCGGGTCGGGAGCTAATAATGAGCAGTTCTTC
CDR3 protein: CASSLAGSGANNEQFF

clone size: few
V gene: TRBV27
J gene: TRBJ2-3
D gene: .
CDR3 DNA: TGTGCCAGCAGTTTAGCACGACTGAACACAGATACGCAGTATTTT
CDR3 protein: CASSLARLNTDTQYF

clone size: few
V gene: TRBV6-6
J gene: TRBJ2-3
D gene: .
CDR3 DNA: TGTGCCAGCAGTTACCCGGGAGCCCAAGATACGCAGTATTTT
CDR3 protein: CASSYPGAQDTQYF

clone size: many
V gene: TRBV29-1
J gene: TRBJ2-1
D gene: .
CDR3 DNA: TGCAGCGTTGAAAGGGAGGTAAATGAGCAGTTCTTC
CDR3 protein: CSVEREVNEQFF

clone size: .
V gene: TRBV18
J gene: TRBJ2-3
D gene: TRBD2
CDR3 DNA: TGTGCCAGCTCAACCACTAGCGGACGCACAGATACGCAGTATTTT
CDR3 protein: CASSTTSGRTDTQYF

clone size: few
V gene: TRBV9
J gene: TRBJ2-1
D gene: .
CDR3 DNA: TGTGCCAGCAGCGTAGATGTGGGACAAATCTTCAATGAGCAGTTCTTC
CDR3 protein: CASSVDVGQIFNEQFF

clone size: .
V gene: TRBV24-1
J gene: TRBJ2-1
D gene: TRBD1
CDR3 DNA: TGTGCCACCAGCGCCGGGGACAGGGCATACAATGAGCAGTTCTTC
CDR3 protein: CATSAGDRAYNEQFF